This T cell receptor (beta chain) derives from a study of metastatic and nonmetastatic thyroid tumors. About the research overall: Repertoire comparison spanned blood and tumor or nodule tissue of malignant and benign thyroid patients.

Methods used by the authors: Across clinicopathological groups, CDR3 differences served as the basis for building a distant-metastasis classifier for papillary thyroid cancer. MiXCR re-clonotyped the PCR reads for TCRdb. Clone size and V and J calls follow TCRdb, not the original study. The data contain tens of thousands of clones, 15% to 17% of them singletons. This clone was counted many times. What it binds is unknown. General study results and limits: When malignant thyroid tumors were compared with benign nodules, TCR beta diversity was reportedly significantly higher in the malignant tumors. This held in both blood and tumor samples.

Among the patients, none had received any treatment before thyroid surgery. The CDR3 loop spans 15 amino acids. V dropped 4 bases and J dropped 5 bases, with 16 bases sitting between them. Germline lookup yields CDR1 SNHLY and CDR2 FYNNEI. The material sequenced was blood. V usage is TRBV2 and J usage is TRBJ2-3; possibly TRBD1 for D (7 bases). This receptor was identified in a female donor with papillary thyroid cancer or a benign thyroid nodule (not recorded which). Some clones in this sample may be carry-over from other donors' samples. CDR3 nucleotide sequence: TGTGCCAGCAGTGTTCGTCCCAGGGGGGAAGATACGCAGTATTTT. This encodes CASSVRPRGEDTQYF. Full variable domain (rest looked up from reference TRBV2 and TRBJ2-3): EPEVTQTPSHQVTQMGQEVILRCVPISNHLYFYWYRQILGQKVEFLVSFYNNEISEKSEIFDDQFSVERPDGSNFTLKIRSTKLEDSAMYFCASSVRPRGEDTQYFGPGTRLTVL.